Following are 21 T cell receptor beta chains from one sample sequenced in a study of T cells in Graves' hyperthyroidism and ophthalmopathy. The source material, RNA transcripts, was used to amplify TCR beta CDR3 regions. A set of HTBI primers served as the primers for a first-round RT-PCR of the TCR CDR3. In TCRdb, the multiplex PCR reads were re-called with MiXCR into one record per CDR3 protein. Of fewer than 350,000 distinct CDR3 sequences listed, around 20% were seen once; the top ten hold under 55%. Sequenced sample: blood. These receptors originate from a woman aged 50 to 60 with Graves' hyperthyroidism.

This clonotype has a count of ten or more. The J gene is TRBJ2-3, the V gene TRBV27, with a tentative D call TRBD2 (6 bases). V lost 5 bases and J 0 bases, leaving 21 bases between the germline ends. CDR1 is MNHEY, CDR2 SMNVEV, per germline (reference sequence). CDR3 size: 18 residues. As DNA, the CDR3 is TGTGCCAGCAGTGTAAGACTCCGCGGGGCGGGGAGCACAGATACGCAGTATTTT. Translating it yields CASSVRLRGAGSTDTQYF.

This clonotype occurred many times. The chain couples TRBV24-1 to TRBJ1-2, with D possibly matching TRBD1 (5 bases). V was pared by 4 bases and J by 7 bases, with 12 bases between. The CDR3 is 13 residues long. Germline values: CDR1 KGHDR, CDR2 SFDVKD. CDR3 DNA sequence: TGTGCCACCAGTGACAGTGACAGACCTGGCTACACCTTC. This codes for CATSDSDRPGYTF.

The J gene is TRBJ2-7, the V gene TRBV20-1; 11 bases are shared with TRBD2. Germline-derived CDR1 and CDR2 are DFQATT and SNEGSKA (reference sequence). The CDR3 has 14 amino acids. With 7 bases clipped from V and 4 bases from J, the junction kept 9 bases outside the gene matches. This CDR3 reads CSVNLAGGPYEQYF. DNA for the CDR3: TGCAGTGTTAATCTAGCGGGAGGTCCTTACGAGCAGTACTTC.

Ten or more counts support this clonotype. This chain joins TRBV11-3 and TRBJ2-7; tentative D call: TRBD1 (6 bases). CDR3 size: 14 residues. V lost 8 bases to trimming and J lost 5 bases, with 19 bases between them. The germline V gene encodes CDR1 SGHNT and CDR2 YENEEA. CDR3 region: CASGRPGQINEQYF. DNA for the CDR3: TGTGCCAGCGGAAGACCAGGACAGATCAACGAGCAGTACTTC.

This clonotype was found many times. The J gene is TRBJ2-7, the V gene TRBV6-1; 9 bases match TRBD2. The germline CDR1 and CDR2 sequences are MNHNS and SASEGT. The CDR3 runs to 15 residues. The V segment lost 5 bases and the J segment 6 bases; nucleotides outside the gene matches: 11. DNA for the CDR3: TGTGCCAGCAGTTCCATAGCGGGGGACATCTCCGAGCAGTACTTC. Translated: CASSSIAGDISEQYF.

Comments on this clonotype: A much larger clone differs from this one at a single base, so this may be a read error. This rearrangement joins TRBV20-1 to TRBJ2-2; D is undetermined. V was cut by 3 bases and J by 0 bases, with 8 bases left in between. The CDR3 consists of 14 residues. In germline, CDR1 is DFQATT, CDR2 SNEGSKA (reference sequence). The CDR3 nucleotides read TGCAGTGCTAGGGTTCAGGCGAACACCGGGGAGCTGTTTTTT. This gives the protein CSARVQANTGELFF.

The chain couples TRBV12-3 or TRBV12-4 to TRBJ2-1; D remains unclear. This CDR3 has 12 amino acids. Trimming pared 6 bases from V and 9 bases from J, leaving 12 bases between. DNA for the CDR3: TGTGCCAGCAGCAACGGACGGAGTGAGCAGTTCTTC. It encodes CASSNGRSEQFF.

CDR3 residues: CASSQDLIAGGHFTGELFF. The CDR3 region has the DNA TGCGCCAGCAGCCAAGATCTAATAGCGGGGGGGCATTTCACCGGGGAGCTGTTTTTT. V is TRBV4-1 and J is TRBJ2-2; the match to TRBD2 covers 11 bases. CDR1 and CDR2 (germline): MGHRA, YSYEKL. The CDR3 has 19 amino acids. J lost 4 bases, V lost 0 bases, and 10 bases had no gene match.

The CDR3 region has the DNA TGCAGTGCCGAACTAGCGGAGGGGACCTACGAGCAGTACTTC. Translated, it gives CSAELAEGTYEQYF. The chain couples TRBV20-1 to TRBJ2-7, with TRBD2 identical over 8 bases. Germline assignment: CDR1 DFQATT and CDR2 SNEGSKA (reference sequence). V lost 6 bases to trimming and J lost 2 bases; unmatched junction nucleotides: 9. The CDR3 runs to 14 residues.

The CDR3: CASRRLNSNQPQHF. CDR3 bases: TGTGCCAGTAGGAGGCTAAATAGCAATCAGCCCCAGCATTTT. The chain employs TRBV19 and TRBJ1-5, with no clear D. The ends were cut back, 6 bases at V and 0 bases at J, with 9 bases in the middle. CDR3 length: 14 amino acids. Germline assignment: CDR1 LNHDA and CDR2 SQIVND (reference sequence).

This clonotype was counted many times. The CDR3 nucleotides are TGCGCCAGCAGCTTGACAGGGGGCTATAATTCACCCCTCCACTTT. It specifies CASSLTGGYNSPLHF. The V and J genes are TRBV5-1 and TRBJ1-6, with 8 bases lining up with TRBD1. Germline loops: CDR1 SGHRS, CDR2 YFSETQ. The CDR3 loop spans 15 amino acids. The ends lost 1 base at V and 3 bases at J; junction bases unmatched: 0.

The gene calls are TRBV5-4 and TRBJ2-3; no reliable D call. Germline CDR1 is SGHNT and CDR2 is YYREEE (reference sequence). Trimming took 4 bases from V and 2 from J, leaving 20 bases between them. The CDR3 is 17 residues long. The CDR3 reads CASSGRAPGSNTDTQYF. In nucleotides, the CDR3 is TGTGCCAGCAGCGGGCGAGCCCCGGGCTCTAACACAGATACGCAGTATTTT.

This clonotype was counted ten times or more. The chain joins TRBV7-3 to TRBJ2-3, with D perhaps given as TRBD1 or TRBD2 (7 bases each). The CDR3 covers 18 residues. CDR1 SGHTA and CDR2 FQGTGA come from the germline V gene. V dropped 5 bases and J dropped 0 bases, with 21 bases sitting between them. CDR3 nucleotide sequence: TGTGCCAGCAGCCCGCAAACCAGGGGGGGGCGGAGCACAGATACGCAGTATTTT. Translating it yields CASSPQTRGGRSTDTQYF.

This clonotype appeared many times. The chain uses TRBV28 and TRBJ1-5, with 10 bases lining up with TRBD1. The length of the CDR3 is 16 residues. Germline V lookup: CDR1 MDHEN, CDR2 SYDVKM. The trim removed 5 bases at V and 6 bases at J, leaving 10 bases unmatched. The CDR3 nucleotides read TGTGCCAGCAGTCCCCAGACAGGGGGCGTCTTTCAGCCCCAGCATTTT. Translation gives CASSPQTGGVFQPQHF.

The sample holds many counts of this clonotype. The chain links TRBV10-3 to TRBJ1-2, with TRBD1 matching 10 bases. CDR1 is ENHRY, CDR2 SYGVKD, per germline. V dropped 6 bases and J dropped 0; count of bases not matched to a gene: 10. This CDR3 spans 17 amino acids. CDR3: CAISRNLGQGANYGYTF. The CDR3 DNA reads TGTGCCATCAGCAGAAACTTAGGACAGGGGGCTAACTATGGCTACACCTTC.

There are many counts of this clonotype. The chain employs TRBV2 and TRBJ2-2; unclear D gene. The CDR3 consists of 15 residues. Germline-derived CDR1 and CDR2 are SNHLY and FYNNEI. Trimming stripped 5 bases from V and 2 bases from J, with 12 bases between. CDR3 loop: CASSNPLKNTGELFF. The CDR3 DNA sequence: TGTGCCAGCAGTAACCCTTTGAAAAACACCGGGGAGCTGTTTTTT.

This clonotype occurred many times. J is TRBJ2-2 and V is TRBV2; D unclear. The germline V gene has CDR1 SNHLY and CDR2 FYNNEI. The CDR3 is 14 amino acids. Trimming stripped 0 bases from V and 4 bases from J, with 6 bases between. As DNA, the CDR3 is TGTGCCAGCAGTGAAGCCGGCTTCACCGGGGAGCTGTTTTTT. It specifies CASSEAGFTGELFF.

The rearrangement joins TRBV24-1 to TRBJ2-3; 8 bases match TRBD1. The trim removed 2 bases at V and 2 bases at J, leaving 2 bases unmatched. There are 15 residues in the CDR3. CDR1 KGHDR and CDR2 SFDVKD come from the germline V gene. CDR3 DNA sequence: TGTGCCACCAGTGATTCGGACAGGGACACAGATACGCAGTATTTT. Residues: CATSDSDRDTDTQYF.

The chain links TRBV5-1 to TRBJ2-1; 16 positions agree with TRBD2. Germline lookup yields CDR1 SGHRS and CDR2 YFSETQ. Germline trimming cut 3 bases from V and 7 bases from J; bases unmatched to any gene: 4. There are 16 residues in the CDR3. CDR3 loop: CASSSGGLAGGNEQFF. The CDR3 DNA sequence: TGCGCCAGCAGCTCCGGGGGACTAGCGGGGGGGAATGAGCAGTTCTTC. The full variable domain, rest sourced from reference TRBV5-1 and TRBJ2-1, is KAGVTQTPRYLIKTRGQQVTLSCSPISGHRSVSWYQQTPGQGLQFLFEYFSETQRNKGNFPGRFSGRQFSNSRSEMNVSTLELGDSALYLCASSSGGLAGGNEQFFGPGTRLTVL.

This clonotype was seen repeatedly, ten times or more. The CDR3 coding sequence is TGTGCCAGCAGCGATTTGTTCTACGAGCAGTACTTC. It specifies CASSDLFYEQYF. The genes are TRBV7-2 and TRBJ2-7; D unresolved. V shed 5 bases and J shed 3 bases, with 8 bases lying between them. Germline CDR1 is SGHTA and CDR2 is FQGNSA. The CDR3 covers 12 residues.

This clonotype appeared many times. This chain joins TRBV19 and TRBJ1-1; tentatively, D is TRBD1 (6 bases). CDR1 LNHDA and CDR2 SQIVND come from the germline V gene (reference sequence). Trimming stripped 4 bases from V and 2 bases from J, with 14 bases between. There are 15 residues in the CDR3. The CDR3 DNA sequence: TGTGCCAGTAGTAGGAGGGACACAGCCAACACTGAAGCTTTCTTT. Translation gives CASSRRDTANTEAFF.